Below are 26 T cell receptor beta chains sequenced from a single sample in a study of blood T cell repertoires in COVID-19. Sequenced by immunoSEQ multiplex PCR; TCRdb stores in-frame clones only, minus some. The sample includes around 140,000 clones, about 87% seen only once; the top ten take under 3%. Sequencing was performed on peripheral blood. The source of these receptors is a man aged 45-60 years with active COVID-19.

This clone was counted between two and nine times. V is TRBV7-9 and J is TRBJ2-2; D gene unclear. Per germline, CDR1 SEHNR and CDR2 FQNEAQ (reference sequence). The CDR3 totals 15 residues. V lost 3 bases, J lost 6 bases, and 14 bases lay in between. The CDR3 sequence: CASSFHRLVPGELFF. The CDR3 DNA is TGTGCCAGCAGCTTTCACCGGCTAGTTCCCGGGGAGCTGTTTTTT.

V gene TRBV20-1 combines with J gene TRBJ1-2; 7 bases fit TRBD1. The CDR3 is 14 residues long. With V trimmed by 3 bases and J by 3 bases, 7 bases remained unmatched. Germline V gene sequence: CDR1 DFQATT, CDR2 SNEGSKA (reference sequence). The CDR3 sequence is CSASEGGADYGYTF. DNA for the CDR3: TGCAGTGCTAGTGAAGGGGGCGCGGACTATGGCTACACCTTC.

The J gene is TRBJ2-1, the V gene TRBV11-3, with a tentative D call TRBD2 (5 bases). The germline V and J ends were trimmed by 3 bases and 7 bases, with 13 bases remaining between them. The CDR3 contains 14 residues. Germline assignment: CDR1 SGHNT and CDR2 YENEEA. The CDR3 protein is CASSFGGSVNEQFF. The CDR3, as DNA: TGTGCCAGCAGCTTCGGTGGTAGCGTGAATGAGCAGTTCTTC.

The sample holds a few counts of this clone. The chain carries TRBV7-9 and TRBJ1-4; 9 positions agree with TRBD1. The CDR3 is made up of 18 amino acids. Germline V lookup: CDR1 SEHNR, CDR2 FQNEAQ (reference sequence). The trim removed 5 bases at V and 7 bases at J, leaving 17 bases unmatched. CDR3 sequence: CASSAGQGQFREAEKLFF. The DNA of the CDR3 is TGTGCCAGCAGCGCGGGACAGGGACAATTCCGGGAGGCTGAAAAACTGTTTTTT.

J is TRBJ1-2 and V is TRBV5-5; 7 bases line up with TRBD1. The V and J ends lost 4 bases and 2 bases, in that order; junction bases with no gene match: 8. The CDR3 has 15 amino acids. Germline CDR1 SGHKS, CDR2 YYEKEE (reference sequence). The CDR3 DNA reads as TGTGCCAGCAGCCCCCGACAGGGATACAACTATGGCTACACCTTC. Its protein product is CASSPRQGYNYGYTF.

The chain couples TRBV2 to TRBJ1-1; D perhaps matches TRBD1 (6 bases). The CDR3 is made up of 13 amino acids. The germline gives CDR1 SNHLY, CDR2 FYNNEI. V gave up 5 bases and J gave up 4 bases, with 11 bases separating them. The DNA of the CDR3 is TGTGCCAGCAGTCACACAGGGATCACTGAAGCTTTCTTT. Amino acids: CASSHTGITEAFF. Drawing the rest from reference TRBV2 and TRBJ1-1, the complete variable domain is EPEVTQTPSHQVTQMGQEVILRCVPISNHLYFYWYRQILGQKVEFLVSFYNNEISEKSEIFDDQFSVERPDGSNFTLKIRSTKLEDSAMYFCASSHTGITEAFFGQGTRLTVV.

The CDR3 DNA follows: TGTGCCACCGCGGACAGGCCGAGGGATCCGCCCCAGCATTTT. This sequence encodes CATADRPRDPPQHF. The chain has TRBV19 and TRBJ1-5; 7 bases align to TRBD1. V lost 10 bases, J lost 9 bases, and 15 bases stayed unmatched. The CDR3 is 14 residues long. Germline assignment: CDR1 LNHDA and CDR2 SQIVND (reference sequence).

The CDR3 reads CASSRTGRVYGYTF. The CDR3 DNA follows: TGTGCCAGCAGCCGAACCGGCAGGGTCTATGGCTACACCTTC. The genes are TRBV2 and TRBJ1-2; D might be TRBD1 (5 bases). Trimming removed 6 bases at V and 4 bases at J, with 15 bases between. Germline CDR1 reads SNHLY; CDR2 reads FYNNEI. The CDR3 contains 14 residues.

This clone was detected only a few times. In nucleotides, the CDR3 is TGTGCCACCAGCAGAGATGCGGGGGCCCAGCATTTT. This gives the protein CATSRDAGAQHF. The rearrangement uses TRBV15 and TRBJ1-5; TRBD1 might be the D (5 bases). The CDR3 extends over 12 amino acids. Per the germline V gene, CDR1 is LNHNV and CDR2 is YYDKDF (reference sequence). V was cut by 0 bases and J by 11 bases, with 8 bases left in between.

The chain joins TRBV11-1 to TRBJ2-7; 8 nucleotides align to TRBD1. Germline CDR1 is SGHAT and CDR2 is FQDESV (reference sequence). This CDR3 is 15 amino acids long. V shed 5 bases, J shed 0 bases, and the junction held 6 bases outside the gene matches. The CDR3 reads CASSIGTGGSYEQYF. The CDR3 nucleotides are TGTGCCAGCAGCATAGGAACAGGGGGCTCCTACGAGCAGTACTTC.

This chain links TRBV6-5 with TRBJ2-7; perhaps TRBD2 as D (7 bases). The CDR3 has 13 residues. Germline CDR1 and CDR2: MNHEY and SVGAGI. Trimming took off 6 bases at V and 1 base at J, with 10 bases between the two ends. The CDR3 loop is CASSEGGSYEQYF. CDR3 sequence (DNA): TGTGCCAGCAGCGAGGGGGGGTCCTACGAGCAGTACTTC.

The CDR3 region is CATSDWDRGYGYTF. DNA of the CDR3: TGTGCCACCAGTGATTGGGACAGGGGTTATGGCTACACCTTC. The chain links TRBV24-1 to TRBJ1-2; 10 nucleotides agree with TRBD1. CDR1 is KGHDR, CDR2 SFDVKD, per germline. The J segment lost 5 bases and the V segment lost 2 bases, leaving 1 base of the junction unmatched. The CDR3 consists of 14 residues.

The V call is TRBV4-1, the J call TRBJ1-6; TRBD1 matches 7 bases. Losses at the gene ends were 1 base for V and 10 bases for J; bases not matched to a gene: 10. CDR1 is MGHRA, CDR2 YSYEKL, per germline. There are 16 residues in the CDR3. The CDR3 bases are TGCGCCAGCAGCCAAGTCCCCGGGACAGACATCTCACCCCTCCACTTT. Its translation is CASSQVPGTDISPLHF.

J is TRBJ1-5 and V is TRBV6-5; 10 bases line up with TRBD1. J lost 7 bases, V lost 6 bases, and 6 bases had no gene match. CDR3 length: 14 residues. Germline lookup yields CDR1 MNHEY and CDR2 SVGAGI. The CDR3 DNA is TGTGCCAGCAGCTCGGGACAGGGGAAACAGCCCCAGCATTTT. Its translation is CASSSGQGKQPQHF.

This sequence joins TRBV27 and TRBJ1-2, with a tentative D call TRBD1 (6 bases). V lost 4 bases and J 10 bases, leaving 10 bases between the germline ends. The germline gives CDR1 MNHEY, CDR2 SMNVEV (reference sequence). CDR3 size: 11 residues. CDR3 bases: TGTGCCAGCAGTTCGGGGGGCGCCTACACCTTC. Translation: CASSSGGAYTF.

The chain joins TRBV5-6 to TRBJ2-7; no clear D gene. This CDR3 is built from 12 residues. The germline V gene encodes CDR1 SGHDT and CDR2 YYEEEE. Trimming cost V 3 bases and J 2 bases, with 6 bases left between them. The DNA of the CDR3 is TGTGCCAGCAGCTCCCCTACCTACGAGCAGTACTTC. This sequence encodes CASSSPTYEQYF.

The CDR3 sequence: CASSLSLSGTEAFF. CDR3 in DNA: TGTGCCAGCAGTTTATCGTTATCCGGGACTGAAGCTTTCTTT. This sequence joins TRBV27 and TRBJ1-1; no clear D. Trimming pared 0 bases from V and 5 bases from J, leaving 10 bases between. Germline V CDR1 and CDR2: MNHEY, SMNVEV (reference sequence). The CDR3 loop spans 14 amino acids.

This clone appeared a single time. The chain joins TRBV7-2 to TRBJ2-1; 8 nucleotides line up with TRBD2. The CDR3 has 15 amino acids. Germline lookup yields CDR1 SGHTA and CDR2 FQGNSA. V dropped 5 bases and J dropped 4; count of bases not matched to a gene: 7. The CDR3 loop is CASSLDGTRYNEQFF. CDR3 DNA: TGTGCCAGCAGCCTAGACGGGACTAGGTACAATGAGCAGTTCTTC.

J is TRBJ2-7 and V is TRBV7-2; D remains ambiguous. V lost 8 bases, J lost 0 bases, and 11 bases lay in between. Germline V gene data show CDR1 as SGHTA and CDR2 as FQGNSA. CDR3 size: 13 residues. The CDR3 coding sequence is TGTGCCAGCGGCACAGCTACCTCCTACGAGCAGTACTTC. Protein product: CASGTATSYEQYF.

The V and J genes are TRBV19 and TRBJ1-2, with D tentatively TRBD1 (5 bases). V shed 1 base and J shed 4 bases, with 7 bases lying between them. CDR1 LNHDA and CDR2 SQIVND come from the germline V gene (reference sequence). The length of the CDR3 is 13 residues. CDR3 bases: TGTGCCAGTAGTATAGTTACAGGCTATGGCTACACCTTC. It specifies CASSIVTGYGYTF.

The chain uses TRBV2 and TRBJ1-3; 11 bases match TRBD1. In germline, CDR1 is SNHLY, CDR2 FYNNEI. V was clipped by 6 bases and J by 3 bases; unmatched bases: 7. The CDR3 is made up of 16 amino acids. The CDR3 sequence is CASRDRGLSVGNTIYF. The CDR3 DNA reads as TGTGCCAGCAGGGACAGGGGGCTTTCGGTTGGAAACACCATATATTTT.

The rearrangement joins TRBV7-2 to TRBJ2-7, with 7 bases identical to TRBD2. Germline V gene sequence: CDR1 SGHTA, CDR2 FQGNSA. V lost 3 bases and J lost 6; bases outside the gene matches: 5. The CDR3 length is 13 residues. CDR3 in DNA: TGTGCCAGCAGCTTTACTAGCGTGGGCGAGCAGTACTTC. Protein product: CASSFTSVGEQYF.

The chain employs TRBV14 and TRBJ2-1, with 7 bases identical to TRBD2. Losses at the gene ends were 0 bases for V and 4 bases for J; bases not matched to a gene: 15. CDR3 size: 19 residues. In germline, CDR1 is SGHDN, CDR2 FVKESK. CDR3 DNA: TGTGCCAGCAGCCAAGAGGTTACAGCGGGGTCTAGGGGATACAATGAGCAGTTCTTC. This codes for CASSQEVTAGSRGYNEQFF.

The chain employs TRBV15 and TRBJ1-5; tentatively, D is TRBD1 (6 bases). CDR1 and CDR2 (germline): LNHNV, YYDKDF (reference sequence). CDR3 length: 14 amino acids. V lost 0 bases and J 7 bases, leaving 10 bases between the germline ends. The CDR3 coding sequence is TGTGCCACCAGCAGAGACACAGGGTCCCAGCCCCAGCATTTT. It translates to CATSRDTGSQPQHF.

CDR3 sequence: CASSQFSGGNEQFF. In DNA form, the CDR3 reads TGTGCCAGCAGCCAGTTCAGCGGGGGGAATGAGCAGTTCTTC. The chain carries TRBV6-5 and TRBJ2-1; 9 bases map to TRBD2. Trimming removed 6 bases from V and 7 bases from J; junction bases left unmatched: 7. The CDR3 consists of 14 residues. Germline values: CDR1 MNHEY, CDR2 SVGAGI.

The V and J genes are TRBV7-3 and TRBJ1-1; D remains ambiguous. The length of the CDR3 is 14 residues. V was cut by 1 base and J by 1 base, with 7 bases left in between. Germline V CDR1 and CDR2: SGHTA, FQGTGA. CDR3 in amino acids: CASSLRAGNTEAFF. CDR3 in DNA: TGTGCCAGCAGCTTAAGGGCAGGGAACACTGAAGCTTTCTTT. Supplemented by reference TRBV7-3 and TRBJ1-1, the full variable domain reads GAGVSQTPSNKVTEKGKYVELRCDPISGHTALYWYRQSLGQGPEFLIYFQGTGAADDSGLPNDRFFAVRPEGSVSTLKIQRTERGDSAVYLCASSLRAGNTEAFFGQGTRLTVV.